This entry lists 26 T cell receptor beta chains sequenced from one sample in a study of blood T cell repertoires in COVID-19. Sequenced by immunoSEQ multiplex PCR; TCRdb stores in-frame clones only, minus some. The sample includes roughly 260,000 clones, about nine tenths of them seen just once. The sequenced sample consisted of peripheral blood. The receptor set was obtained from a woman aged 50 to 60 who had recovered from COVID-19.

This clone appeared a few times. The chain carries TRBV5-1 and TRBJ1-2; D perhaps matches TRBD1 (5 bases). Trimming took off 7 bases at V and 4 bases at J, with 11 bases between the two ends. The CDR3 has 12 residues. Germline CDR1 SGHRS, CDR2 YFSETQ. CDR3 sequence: CASGKGLYGYTF. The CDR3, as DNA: TGCGCCAGCGGAAAGGGACTCTATGGCTACACCTTC.

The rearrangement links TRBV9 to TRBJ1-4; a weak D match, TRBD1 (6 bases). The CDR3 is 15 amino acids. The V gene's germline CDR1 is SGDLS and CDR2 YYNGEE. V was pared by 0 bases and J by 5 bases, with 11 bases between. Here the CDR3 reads CASSVAAGANEKLFF. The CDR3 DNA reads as TGTGCCAGCAGCGTAGCGGCAGGGGCGAATGAAAAACTGTTTTTT.

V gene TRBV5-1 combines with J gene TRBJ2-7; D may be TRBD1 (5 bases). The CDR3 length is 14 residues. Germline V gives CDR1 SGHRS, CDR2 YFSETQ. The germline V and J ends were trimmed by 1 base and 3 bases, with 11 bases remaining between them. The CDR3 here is CASSLRQGLYEQYF. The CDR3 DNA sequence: TGCGCCAGCAGCTTGAGGCAGGGCCTCTACGAGCAGTACTTC.

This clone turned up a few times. CDR3 coding DNA: TGTGCCAGCACTAGACAGGGGGGCTACGAGCAGTACTTC. Its protein product is CASTRQGGYEQYF. This chain links TRBV2 with TRBJ2-7; 9 bases map to TRBD1. Germline V CDR1 and CDR2: SNHLY, FYNNEI. CDR3 length: 13 amino acids. Trimming took 7 bases from V and 3 from J; bases not matched to a gene: 4.

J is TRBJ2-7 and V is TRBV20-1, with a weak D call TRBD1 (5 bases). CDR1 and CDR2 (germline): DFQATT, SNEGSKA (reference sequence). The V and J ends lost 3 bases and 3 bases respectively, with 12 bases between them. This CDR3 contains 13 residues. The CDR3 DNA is TGCAGTGCTAGTGGGCAGGGAAACTACGAGCAGTACTTC. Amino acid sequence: CSASGQGNYEQYF.

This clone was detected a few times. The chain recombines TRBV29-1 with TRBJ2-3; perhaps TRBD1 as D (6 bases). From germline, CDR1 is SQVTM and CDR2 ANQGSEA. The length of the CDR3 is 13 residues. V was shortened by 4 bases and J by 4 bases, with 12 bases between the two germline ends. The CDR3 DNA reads TGCAGCGTTGCCCCTCCAGGGGCAGATACGCAGTATTTT. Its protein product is CSVAPPGADTQYF.

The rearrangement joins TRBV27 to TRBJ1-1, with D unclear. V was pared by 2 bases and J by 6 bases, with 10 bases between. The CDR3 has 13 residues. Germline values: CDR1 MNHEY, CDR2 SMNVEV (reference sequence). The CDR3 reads CASSLGVVAEAFF. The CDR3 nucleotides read TGTGCCAGCAGTTTAGGAGTGGTTGCTGAAGCTTTCTTT.

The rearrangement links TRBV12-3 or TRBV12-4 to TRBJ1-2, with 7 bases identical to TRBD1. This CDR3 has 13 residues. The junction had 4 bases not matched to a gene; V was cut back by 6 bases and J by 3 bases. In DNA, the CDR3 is TGTGCCAGCAGGGTAACAGGGGACTATGGCTACACCTTC. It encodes CASRVTGDYGYTF.

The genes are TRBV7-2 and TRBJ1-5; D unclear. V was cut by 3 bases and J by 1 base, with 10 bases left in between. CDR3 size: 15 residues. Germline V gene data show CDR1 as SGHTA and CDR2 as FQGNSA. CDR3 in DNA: TGTGCCAGCAGCTTGTGGGGAGGGAGCAATCAGCCCCAGCATTTT. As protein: CASSLWGGSNQPQHF.

The CDR3 sequence: CASSVETSGVQFF. The CDR3 DNA sequence: TGTGCCAGCAGCGTAGAGACTAGCGGGGTCCAGTTCTTC. The rearrangement links TRBV9 to TRBJ2-1, with 11 bases lining up with TRBD2. J was trimmed by 13 bases and V by 0 bases; bases with no gene match: 3. The CDR3 length is 13 residues. CDR1 SGDLS and CDR2 YYNGEE come from the germline V gene.

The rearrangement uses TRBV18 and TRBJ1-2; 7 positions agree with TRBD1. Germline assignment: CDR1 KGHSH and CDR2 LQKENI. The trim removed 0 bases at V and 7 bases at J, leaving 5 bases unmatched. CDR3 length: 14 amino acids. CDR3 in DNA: TGTGCCAGCTCACCACCCAGGGACAGCTTTGGCTACACCTTC. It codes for CASSPPRDSFGYTF.

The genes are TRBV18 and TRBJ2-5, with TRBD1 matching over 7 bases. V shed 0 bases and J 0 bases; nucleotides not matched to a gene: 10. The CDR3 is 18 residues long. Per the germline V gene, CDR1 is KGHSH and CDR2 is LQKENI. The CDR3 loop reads CASSPPSGTAVDQETQYF. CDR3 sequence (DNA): TGTGCCAGCTCACCACCTTCGGGGACAGCGGTAGACCAAGAGACCCAGTACTTC.

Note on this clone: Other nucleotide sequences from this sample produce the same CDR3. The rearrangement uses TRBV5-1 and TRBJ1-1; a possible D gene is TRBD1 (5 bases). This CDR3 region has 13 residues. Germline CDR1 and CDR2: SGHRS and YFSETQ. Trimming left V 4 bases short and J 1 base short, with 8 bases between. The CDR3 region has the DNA TGCGCCAGCAGCCGGGACTCGAACACTGAAGCTTTCTTT. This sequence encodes CASSRDSNTEAFF.

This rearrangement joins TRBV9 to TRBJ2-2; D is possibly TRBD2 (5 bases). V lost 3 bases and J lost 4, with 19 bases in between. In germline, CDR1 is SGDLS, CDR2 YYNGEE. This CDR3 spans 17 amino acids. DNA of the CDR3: TGTGCCAGCAGCGGTAGCCCGAGGGCGAGAAGCACCGGGGAGCTGTTTTTT. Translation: CASSGSPRARSTGELFF.

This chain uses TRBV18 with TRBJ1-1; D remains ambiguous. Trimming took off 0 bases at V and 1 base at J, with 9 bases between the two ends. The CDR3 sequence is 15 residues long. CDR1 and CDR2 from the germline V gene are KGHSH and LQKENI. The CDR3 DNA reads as TGTGCCAGCTCACCACCGAATTTAGAGAACACTGAAGCTTTCTTT. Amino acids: CASSPPNLENTEAFF.

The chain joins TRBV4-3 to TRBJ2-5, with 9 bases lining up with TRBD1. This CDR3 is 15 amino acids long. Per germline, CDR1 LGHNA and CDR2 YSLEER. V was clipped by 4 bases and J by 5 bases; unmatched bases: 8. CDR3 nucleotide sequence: TGCGCCAGCAGCCTTACCCGGGACAGGGCGGAGACCCAGTACTTC. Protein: CASSLTRDRAETQYF.

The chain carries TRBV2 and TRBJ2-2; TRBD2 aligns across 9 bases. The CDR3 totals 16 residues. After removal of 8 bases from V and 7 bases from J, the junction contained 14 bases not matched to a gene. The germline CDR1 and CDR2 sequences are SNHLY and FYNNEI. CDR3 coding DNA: TGTGCCAGCCTCTCGGCTAGCGGGACACGGGTCGGGGAGCTGTTTTTT. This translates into CASLSASGTRVGELFF.

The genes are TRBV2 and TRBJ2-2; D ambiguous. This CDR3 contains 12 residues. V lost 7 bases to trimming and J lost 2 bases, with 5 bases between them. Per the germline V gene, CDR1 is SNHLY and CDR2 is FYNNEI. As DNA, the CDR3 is TGTGCCAGCATTCTTAACACCGGGGAGCTGTTTTTT. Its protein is CASILNTGELFF.

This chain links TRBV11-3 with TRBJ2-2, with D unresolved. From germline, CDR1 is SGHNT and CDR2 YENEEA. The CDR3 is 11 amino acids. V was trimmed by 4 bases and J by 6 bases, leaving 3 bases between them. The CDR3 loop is CASSSAGELFF. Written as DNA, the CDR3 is TGTGCCAGCAGCTCAGCCGGGGAGCTGTTTTTT.

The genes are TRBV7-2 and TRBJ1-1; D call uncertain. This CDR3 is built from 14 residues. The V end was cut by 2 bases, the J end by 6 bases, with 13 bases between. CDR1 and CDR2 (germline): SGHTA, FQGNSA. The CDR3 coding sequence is TGTGCCAGCAGCTTACTGGCGGGAGGCGCTGAAGCTTTCTTT. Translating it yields CASSLLAGGAEAFF.

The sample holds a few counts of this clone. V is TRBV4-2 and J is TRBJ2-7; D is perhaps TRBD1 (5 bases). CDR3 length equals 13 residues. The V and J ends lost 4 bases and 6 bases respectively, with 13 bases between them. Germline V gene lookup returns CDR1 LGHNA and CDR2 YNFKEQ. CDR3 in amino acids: CASSLQAQSEQYF. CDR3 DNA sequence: TGTGCCAGCAGCCTACAGGCTCAGAGCGAGCAGTACTTC.

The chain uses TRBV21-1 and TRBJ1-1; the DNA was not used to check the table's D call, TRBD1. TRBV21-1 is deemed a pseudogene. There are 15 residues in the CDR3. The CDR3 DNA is TGTGCCAGGAGTGGGAGACAGGCTCTCAACACTGAAGCTTTCTTT. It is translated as CARSGRQALNTEAFF.

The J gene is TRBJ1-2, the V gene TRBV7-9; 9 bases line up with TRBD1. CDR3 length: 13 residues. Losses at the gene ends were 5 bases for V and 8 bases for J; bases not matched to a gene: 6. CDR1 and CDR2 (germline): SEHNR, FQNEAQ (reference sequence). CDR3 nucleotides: TGTGCCAGCAGCCCGGGACAGGGAGGCGGCTACACCTTC. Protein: CASSPGQGGGYTF.

The CDR3 nucleotides read TGCAGTGCTAGTGGGTCCGGGGGTGGCACAGATACGCAGTATTTT. It translates to CSASGSGGGTDTQYF. This sequence joins TRBV20-1 and TRBJ2-3; D may be TRBD2 (6 bases). This CDR3 comprises 15 residues. The ends were cut back, 3 bases at V and 1 base at J, with 14 bases in the middle. CDR1 and CDR2 from the germline V gene are DFQATT and SNEGSKA (reference sequence).

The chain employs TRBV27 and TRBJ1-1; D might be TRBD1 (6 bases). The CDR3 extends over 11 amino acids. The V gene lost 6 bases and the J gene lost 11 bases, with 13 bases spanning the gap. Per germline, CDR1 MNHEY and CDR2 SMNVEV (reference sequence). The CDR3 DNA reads TGTGCCAGCAGGGGGGCCCGCCGGGCTTTCTTT. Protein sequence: CASRGARRAFF.

The CDR3: CASSSGYGTNEKLFF. The CDR3 DNA is TGTGCCAGCAGTTCAGGGTACGGGACTAATGAAAAACTGTTTTTT. V usage is TRBV28 and J usage is TRBJ1-4; D possibly corresponds to TRBD1 (5 bases). V lost 4 bases and J lost 2, with 11 bases in between. Germline V gene data show CDR1 as MDHEN and CDR2 as SYDVKM. The CDR3 runs 15 residues.